One sample yielded the 2 T cell receptor beta chains listed below, sequenced in a study of early T cells in non-severe SARS-CoV-2 infection. TCRdb itself ran the 5' RACE reads through MiXCR, one entry per CDR3 protein. In the table there are 85,000 to 100,000 distinct CDR3 sequences, roughly 17% of which are singletons. The sample consisted of whole blood. The receptors shown here come from an adult who was a healthcare worker with PCR-confirmed SARS-CoV-2 infection or an uninfected control (not recorded which).

The V call is TRBV30, the J call TRBJ2-1; D might be TRBD2 (5 bases). The V end lost 0 bases, the J end lost 5 bases, and 8 bases lay between the germline ends. The CDR3 is made up of 13 amino acids. Germline loops: CDR1 GTSNPN, CDR2 SVGIG (reference sequence). CDR3 protein: CAWSVAGNNEQFF. CDR3 DNA: TGTGCCTGGAGTGTGGCGGGTAACAATGAGCAGTTCTTC.

This clonotype was seen ten or more times. V and J are TRBV10-3 and TRBJ2-1; D may be TRBD1 (8 bases). Germline V lookup: CDR1 ENHRY, CDR2 SYGVKD. CDR3 size: 13 residues. V was trimmed by 9 bases and J by 9 bases, leaving 18 bases between them. DNA for the CDR3: TGTGCCATAAGCCTGGGGGGGACAGGTGAGCAGTTCTTC. Translating gives CAISLGGTGEQFF.